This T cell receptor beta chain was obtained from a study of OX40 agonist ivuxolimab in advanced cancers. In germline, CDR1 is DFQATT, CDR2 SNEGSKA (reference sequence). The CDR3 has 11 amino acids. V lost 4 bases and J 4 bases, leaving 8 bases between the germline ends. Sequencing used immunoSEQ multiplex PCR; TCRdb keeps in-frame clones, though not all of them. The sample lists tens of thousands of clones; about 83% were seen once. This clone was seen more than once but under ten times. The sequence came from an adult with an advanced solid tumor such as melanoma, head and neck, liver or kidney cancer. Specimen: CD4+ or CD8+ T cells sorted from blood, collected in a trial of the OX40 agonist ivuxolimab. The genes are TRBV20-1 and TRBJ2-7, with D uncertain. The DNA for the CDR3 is TGCAGTGCTACCGGACCATACGAGCAGTACTTC. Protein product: CSATGPYEQYF.